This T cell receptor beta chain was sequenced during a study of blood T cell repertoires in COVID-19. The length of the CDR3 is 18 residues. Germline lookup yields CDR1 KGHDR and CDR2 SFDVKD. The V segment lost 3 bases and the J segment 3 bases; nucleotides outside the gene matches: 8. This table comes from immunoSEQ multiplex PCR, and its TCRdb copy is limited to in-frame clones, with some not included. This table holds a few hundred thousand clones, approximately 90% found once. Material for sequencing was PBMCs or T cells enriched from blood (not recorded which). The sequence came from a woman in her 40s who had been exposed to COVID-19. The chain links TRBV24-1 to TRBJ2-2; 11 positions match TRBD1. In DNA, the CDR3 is TGTGCCACCAGTGATGTGGACAGGGGGCAGGCGGACACCGGGGAGCTGTTTTTT. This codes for CATSDVDRGQADTGELFF.